This T cell receptor (beta chain) derives from a study of CD8 T cells in Susac syndrome. Reverse transcription of roughly 0.5 to 1 ug RNA was carried out with random hexamers. The CDR3 of TCR beta was amplified by immunoSEQ multiplex PCR across 54 Vbeta and 13 Jbeta. A single record per CDR3 protein comes from TCRdb applying MiXCR to the immunoSEQ multiplex PCR reads. The sample consists of 150,000 to 200,000 distinct CDR3 sequences, roughly 92% of them appearing once. Sequencing of TCR beta covered CD8+ and CD4+ T cells obtained from blood. Treatment-naive patients with stable or active relapsing-remitting disease were the multiple sclerosis controls. TEMRA cells were enriched by FACS, while CD8+ and CD4+ T cells were obtained through a negative isolation that was performed magnetically. Material for sequencing was CD4+ T cells from PBMCs. The TCR comes from a human donor with multiple sclerosis.

CDR3 region: CASSFDSTQYF. The CDR3 DNA reads TGTGCCAGCAGTTTTGACAGTACGCAGTATTTT. The rearrangement links TRBV12-3 or TRBV12-4 to TRBJ2-3; D is perhaps TRBD1 (5 bases). Trimming stripped 3 bases from V and 8 bases from J, with 6 bases between. The CDR3 runs to 11 residues.